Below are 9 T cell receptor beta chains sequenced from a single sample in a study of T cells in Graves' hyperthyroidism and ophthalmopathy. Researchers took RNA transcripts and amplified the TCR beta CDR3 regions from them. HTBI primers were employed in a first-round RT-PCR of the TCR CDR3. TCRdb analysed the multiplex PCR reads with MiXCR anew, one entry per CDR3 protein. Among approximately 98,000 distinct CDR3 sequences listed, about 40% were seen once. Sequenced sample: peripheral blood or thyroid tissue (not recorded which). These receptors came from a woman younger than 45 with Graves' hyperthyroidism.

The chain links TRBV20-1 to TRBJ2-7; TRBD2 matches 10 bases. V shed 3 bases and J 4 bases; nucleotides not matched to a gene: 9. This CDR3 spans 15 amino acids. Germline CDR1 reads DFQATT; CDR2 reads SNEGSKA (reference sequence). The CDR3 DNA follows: TGCAGTGCTAGGGATACTAGCGGGAATGGGTACGAGCAGTACTTC. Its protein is CSARDTSGNGYEQYF.

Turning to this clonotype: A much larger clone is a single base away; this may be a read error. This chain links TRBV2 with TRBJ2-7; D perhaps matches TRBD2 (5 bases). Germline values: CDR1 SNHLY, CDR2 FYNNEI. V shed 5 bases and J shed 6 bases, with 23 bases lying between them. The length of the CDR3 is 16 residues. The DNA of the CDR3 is TGTGCCAGCAGTTTAGGGTCCGGCGGGTGGAGTCTCGAGCAGTACTTC. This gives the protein CASSLGSGGWSLEQYF.

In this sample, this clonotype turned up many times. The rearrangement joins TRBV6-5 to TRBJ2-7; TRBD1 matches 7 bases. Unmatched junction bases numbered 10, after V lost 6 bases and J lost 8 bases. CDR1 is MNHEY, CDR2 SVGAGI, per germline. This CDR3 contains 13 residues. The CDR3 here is CASRSGTARQQYF. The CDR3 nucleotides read TGTGCCAGCAGGTCCGGGACAGCGCGCCAGCAGTACTTC.

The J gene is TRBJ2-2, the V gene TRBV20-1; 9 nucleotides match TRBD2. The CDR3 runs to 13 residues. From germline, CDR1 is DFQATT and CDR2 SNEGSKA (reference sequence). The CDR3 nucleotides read TGCAGCCTGACTAGCGGGAACACCGGGGAGCTGTTTTTT. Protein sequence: CSLTSGNTGELFF.

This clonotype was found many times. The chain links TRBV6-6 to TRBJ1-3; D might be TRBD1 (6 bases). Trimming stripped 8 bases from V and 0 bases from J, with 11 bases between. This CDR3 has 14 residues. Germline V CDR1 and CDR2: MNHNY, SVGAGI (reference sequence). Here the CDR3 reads CASAGGTSGNTIYF. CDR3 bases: TGTGCCAGCGCGGGGGGCACCTCTGGAAACACCATATATTTT.

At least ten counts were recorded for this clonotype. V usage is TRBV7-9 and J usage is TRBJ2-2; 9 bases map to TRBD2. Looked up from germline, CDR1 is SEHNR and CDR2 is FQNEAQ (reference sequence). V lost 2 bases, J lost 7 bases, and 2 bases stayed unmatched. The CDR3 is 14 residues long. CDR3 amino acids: CASSLSSGSGELFF. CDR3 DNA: TGTGCCAGCAGCTTAAGTAGCGGGAGCGGGGAGCTGTTTTTT.

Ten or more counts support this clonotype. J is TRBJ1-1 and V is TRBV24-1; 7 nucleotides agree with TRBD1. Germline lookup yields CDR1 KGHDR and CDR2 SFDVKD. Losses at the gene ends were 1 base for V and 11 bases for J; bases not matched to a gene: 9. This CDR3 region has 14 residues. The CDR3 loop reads CATSDLVEGAPAFF. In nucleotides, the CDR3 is TGTGCCACCAGTGATTTAGTTGAGGGGGCGCCGGCTTTCTTT.

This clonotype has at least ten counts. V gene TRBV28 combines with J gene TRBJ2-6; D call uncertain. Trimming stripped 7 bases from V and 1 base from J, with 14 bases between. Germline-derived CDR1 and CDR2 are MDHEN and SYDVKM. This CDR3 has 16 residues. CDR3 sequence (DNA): TGTGCCAGCAATGGCGGCCTAAATTCTGGGGCCAACGTCCTGACTTTC. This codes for CASNGGLNSGANVLTF.

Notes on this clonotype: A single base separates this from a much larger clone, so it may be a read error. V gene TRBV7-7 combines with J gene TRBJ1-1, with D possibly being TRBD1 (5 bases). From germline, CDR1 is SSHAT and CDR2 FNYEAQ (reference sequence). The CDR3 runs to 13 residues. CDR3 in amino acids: CASSLGVNVEALF. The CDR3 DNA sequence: TGTGCTAGCAGCTTGGGGGTGAACGTTGAAGCTCTCTTT. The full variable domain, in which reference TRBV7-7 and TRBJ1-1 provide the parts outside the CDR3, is GAGVSQSPRYKVTKRGQDVTLRCDPISSHATLYWYQQALGQGPEFLTYFNYEAQPDKSGLPSDRFSAERPEGSISTLTIQRTEQRDSAMYRCASSLGVNVEALFGQGTRLTVV.